The present entry profiles one TCR beta chain with its context. Its antigen remains unknown. This sample is part of a study of OX40 agonist ivuxolimab in advanced cancers. Across the study: Patients were dosed intravenously with ivuxolimab at 0.01 to 10 mg/kg every 2 weeks.

Sequenced by immunoSEQ multiplex PCR; TCRdb stores in-frame clones only, minus some. Of 15,000 to 25,000 clones in the sample, around 68% are singletons; the top ten hold about 13%. Study-level findings and limits: Blood T cells, both CD4+ and CD8+, expanded clonally by week 6 at 0.1 to 3.0 mg/kg.

The receptor comes from an adult with an advanced solid tumor such as melanoma, head and neck, liver or kidney cancer. The sample here was CD4+ or CD8+ T cells sorted from blood, taken in a trial of the OX40 agonist ivuxolimab.

For the CDR3, the DNA is TGTGCCAGCAGTTATATGGGCGTCGATAATGAGCAGTTCTTC. Translating gives CASSYMGVDNEQFF. The V gene is TRBV6-5, the J gene TRBJ2-1; D remains unclear. The CDR3 spans 14 residues. V was trimmed by 3 bases and J by 7 bases, leaving 13 bases between them. CDR1 MNHEY and CDR2 SVGAGI come from the germline V gene.